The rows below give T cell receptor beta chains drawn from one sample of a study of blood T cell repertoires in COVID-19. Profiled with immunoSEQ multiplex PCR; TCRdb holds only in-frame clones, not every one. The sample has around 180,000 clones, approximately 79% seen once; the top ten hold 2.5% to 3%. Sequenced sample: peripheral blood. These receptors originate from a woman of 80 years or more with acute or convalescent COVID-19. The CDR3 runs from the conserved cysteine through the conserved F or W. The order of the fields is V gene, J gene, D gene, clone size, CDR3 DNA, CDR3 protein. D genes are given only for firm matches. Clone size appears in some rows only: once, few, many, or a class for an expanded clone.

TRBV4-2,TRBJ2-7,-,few,TGTGCCAGCAGCCCCCTCGGCCAGGGTACCTACGAGCAGTACTTC,CASSPLGQGTYEQYF
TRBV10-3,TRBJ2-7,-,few,TGTGCCATCAGTAAGGAGTACGAGCAGTACTTC,CAISKEYEQYF
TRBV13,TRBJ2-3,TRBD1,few,TGTGCCAGCAGCTTAGGATCAGGGGGCATAGATACGCAGTATTTT,CASSLGSGGIDTQYF
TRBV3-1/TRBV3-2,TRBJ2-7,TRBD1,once,TGTGCCAGCAGCCAAGACGTGGGACAGGGTCTCCACGAGCAGTACTTC,CASSQDVGQGLHEQYF
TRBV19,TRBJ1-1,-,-,TGTGCCAGTAGTATAGATCGGAGGGGTGCGGCTTTCTTT,CASSIDRRGAAFF
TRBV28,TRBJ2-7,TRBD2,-,TGTGCCAGCAGCCCCGGGAGCGCGGGAGAATCCGAGCAGTACTTC,CASSPGSAGESEQYF
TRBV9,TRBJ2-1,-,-,TGTGCCAGCAGCGGAAACCGACAGGACCTCTCCTACAATGAGCAGTTCTTC,CASSGNRQDLSYNEQFF
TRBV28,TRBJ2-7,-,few,TGTGCCAGTGGGCCGATCAGCTCCTACGAGCAGTACTTC,CASGPISSYEQYF
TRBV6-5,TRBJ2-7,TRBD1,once,TGTGCCACGAAAGCTCCAGGGACAGGGGCCTACGAGCAGTACTTC,CATKAPGTGAYEQYF
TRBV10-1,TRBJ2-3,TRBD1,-,TGCGCCAGCAGTGAAGGGACAGACCTCACAGATACGCAGTATTTT,CASSEGTDLTDTQYF
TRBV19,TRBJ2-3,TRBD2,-,TGTGCCAGTACCGATCGTGGGACTAGCGGGACAGATACGCAGTATTTT,CASTDRGTSGTDTQYF
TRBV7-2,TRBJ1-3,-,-,TGTGCCAGCAGCTCGGACAGCTCTGGAAACACCATATATTTT,CASSSDSSGNTIYF
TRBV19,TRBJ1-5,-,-,TGTGCCAGTAGGGTAGGGCCGTGGTTGGGGCCTAGCAATCAGCCCCAGCATTTT,CASRVGPWLGPSNQPQHF
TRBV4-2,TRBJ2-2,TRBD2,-,TGTGCCAGCAGCCTTGACCTAGCGGGAAACACCGGGGAGCTGTTTTTT,CASSLDLAGNTGELFF
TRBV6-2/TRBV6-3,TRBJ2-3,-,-,TGTGCCAGCAGTTACTCGAACGTAGACACAGATACGCAGTATTTT,CASSYSNVDTDTQYF
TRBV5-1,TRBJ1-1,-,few,TGCGCCAGCAGCTTTGCGGGACCGAGCACTGAAGCTTTCTTT,CASSFAGPSTEAFF
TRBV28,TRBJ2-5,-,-,TGTGCCAGCAGCCTGATGGGGGGTCAAGAGACCCAGTACTTC,CASSLMGGQETQYF
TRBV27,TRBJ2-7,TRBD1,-,TGTGCCAGCAGTTTATGGGGACAGAACTACGAGCAGTACTTC,CASSLWGQNYEQYF